This T cell receptor beta chain is from a study of regulatory T cells in long-lasting Graves disease. Overall study findings and caveats: Peripheral blood, not thyroid tissue, was the sole material studied.

At least ten counts were recorded for this clonotype. Its target is not known. Arm-PCR of CDR3 regions and iRepertoire HTBI primers were used to build TCR beta libraries. TCRdb re-called the multiplex PCR reads through MiXCR, storing one row per CDR3 protein. The sample yields 550,000 to 600,000 distinct CDR3 sequences, about 15% seen once. Noted time point: newly diagnosed GD, antithyroid drugs for less than 3 months. From PBMCs, RNA was extracted and then used to make the TCR library. Roughly 9 milliliters of peripheral blood were taken and placed in EDTA tubes. V shed 6 bases and J shed 2 bases, with 10 bases lying between them. CDR3 size: 12 residues. Germline V gene sequence: CDR1 DFQATT, CDR2 SNEGSKA (reference sequence). This sample was also put to use in a study of T cells in Graves' hyperthyroidism and ophthalmopathy. That source notes: Stable Graves' hyperthyroidism denoted no ophthalmopathy progression over 18 months.

This chain joins TRBV20-1 and TRBJ1-2; D gene unclear. This TCR derives from a man aged 18-30 years with Graves disease. The source material was peripheral blood mononuclear cells (PBMCs), sampled at new diagnosis, from a patient treated with antithyroid drugs. CDR3 in amino acids: CSAQAGNYGYTF. The CDR3 nucleotides read TGCAGTGCGCAGGCGGGGAACTATGGCTACACCTTC.